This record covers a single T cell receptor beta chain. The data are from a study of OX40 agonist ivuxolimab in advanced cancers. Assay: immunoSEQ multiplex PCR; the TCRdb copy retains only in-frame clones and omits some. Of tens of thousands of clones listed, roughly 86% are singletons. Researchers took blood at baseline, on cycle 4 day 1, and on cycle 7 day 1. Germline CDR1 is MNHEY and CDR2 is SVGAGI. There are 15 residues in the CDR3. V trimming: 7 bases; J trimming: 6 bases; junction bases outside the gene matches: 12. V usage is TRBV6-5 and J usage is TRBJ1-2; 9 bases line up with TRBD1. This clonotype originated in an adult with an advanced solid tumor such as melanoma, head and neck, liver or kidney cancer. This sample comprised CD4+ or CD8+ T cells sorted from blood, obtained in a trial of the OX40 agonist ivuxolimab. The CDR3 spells CASKTGGRWLDGYTF. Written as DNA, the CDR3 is TGTGCCAGCAAGACAGGGGGGCGATGGCTCGATGGCTACACCTTC.